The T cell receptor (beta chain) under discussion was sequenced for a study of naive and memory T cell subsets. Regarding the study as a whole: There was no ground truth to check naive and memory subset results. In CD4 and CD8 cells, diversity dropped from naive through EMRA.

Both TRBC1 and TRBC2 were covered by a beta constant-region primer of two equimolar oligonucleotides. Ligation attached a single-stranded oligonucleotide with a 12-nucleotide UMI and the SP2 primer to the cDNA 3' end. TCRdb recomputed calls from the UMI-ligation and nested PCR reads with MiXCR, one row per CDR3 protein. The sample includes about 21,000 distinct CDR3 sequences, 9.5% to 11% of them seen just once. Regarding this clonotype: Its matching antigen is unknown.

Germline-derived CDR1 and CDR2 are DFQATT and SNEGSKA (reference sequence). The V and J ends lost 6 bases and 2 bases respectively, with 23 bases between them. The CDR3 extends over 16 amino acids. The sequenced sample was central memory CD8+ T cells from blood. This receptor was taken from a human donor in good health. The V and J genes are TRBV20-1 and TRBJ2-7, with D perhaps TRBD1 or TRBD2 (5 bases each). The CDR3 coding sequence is TGCAGTGCGAGAAGAGGGGAAATTAAGACCCCCTACGAGCAGTACTTC. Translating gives CSARRGEIKTPYEQYF.